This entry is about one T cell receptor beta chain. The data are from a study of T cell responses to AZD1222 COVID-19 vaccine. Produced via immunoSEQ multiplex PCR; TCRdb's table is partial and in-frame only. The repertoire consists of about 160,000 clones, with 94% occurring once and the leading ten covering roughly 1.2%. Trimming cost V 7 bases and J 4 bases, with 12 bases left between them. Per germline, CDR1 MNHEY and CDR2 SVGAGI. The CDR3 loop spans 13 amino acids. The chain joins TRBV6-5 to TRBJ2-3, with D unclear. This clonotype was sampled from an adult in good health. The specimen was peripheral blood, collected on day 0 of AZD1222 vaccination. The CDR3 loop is CASMTHTADTQYF. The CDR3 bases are TGTGCCAGCATGACCCATACCGCAGATACGCAGTATTTT.